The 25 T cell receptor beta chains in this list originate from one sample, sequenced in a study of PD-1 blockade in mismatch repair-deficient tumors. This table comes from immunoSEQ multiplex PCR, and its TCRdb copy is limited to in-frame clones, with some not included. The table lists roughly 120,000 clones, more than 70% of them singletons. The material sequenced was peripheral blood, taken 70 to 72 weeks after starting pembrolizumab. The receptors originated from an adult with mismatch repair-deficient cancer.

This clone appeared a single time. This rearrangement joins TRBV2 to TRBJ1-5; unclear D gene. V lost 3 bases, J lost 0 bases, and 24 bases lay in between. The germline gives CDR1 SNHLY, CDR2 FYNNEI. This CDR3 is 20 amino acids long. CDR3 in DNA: TGTGCCAGCAGTGATCCATTCGTTTGGGATCCCTCCTATAGCAATCAGCCCCAGCATTTT. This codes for CASSDPFVWDPSYSNQPQHF.

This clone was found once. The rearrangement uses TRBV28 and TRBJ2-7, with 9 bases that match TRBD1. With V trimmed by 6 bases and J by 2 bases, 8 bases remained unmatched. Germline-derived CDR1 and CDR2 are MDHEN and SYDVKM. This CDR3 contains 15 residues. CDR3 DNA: TGTGCCAGCAGCCCTAGGGACAGGGCAACCTACGAGCAGTACTTC. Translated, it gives CASSPRDRATYEQYF.

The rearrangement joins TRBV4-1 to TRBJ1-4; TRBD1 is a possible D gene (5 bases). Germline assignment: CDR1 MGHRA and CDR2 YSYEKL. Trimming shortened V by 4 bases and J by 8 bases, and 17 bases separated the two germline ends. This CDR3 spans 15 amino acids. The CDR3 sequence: CASSPRDRMGEKLFF. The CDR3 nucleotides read TGCGCCAGCAGCCCCCGGGACCGGATGGGAGAAAAACTGTTTTTT.

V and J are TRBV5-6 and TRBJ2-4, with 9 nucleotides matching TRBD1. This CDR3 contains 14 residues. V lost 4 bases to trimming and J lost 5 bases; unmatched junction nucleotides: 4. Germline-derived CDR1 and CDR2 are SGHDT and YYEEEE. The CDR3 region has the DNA TGTGCCAGCAGCATGGGACAGGGTGAAAACATTCAGTACTTC. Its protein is CASSMGQGENIQYF.

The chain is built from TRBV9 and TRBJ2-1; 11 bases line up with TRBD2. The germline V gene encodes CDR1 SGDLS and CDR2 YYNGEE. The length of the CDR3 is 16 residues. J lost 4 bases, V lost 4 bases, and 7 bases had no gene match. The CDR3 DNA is TGTGCCAGCAGCCCCTTACTAGCGGGGGTGTACAATGAGCAGTTCTTC. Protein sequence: CASSPLLAGVYNEQFF.

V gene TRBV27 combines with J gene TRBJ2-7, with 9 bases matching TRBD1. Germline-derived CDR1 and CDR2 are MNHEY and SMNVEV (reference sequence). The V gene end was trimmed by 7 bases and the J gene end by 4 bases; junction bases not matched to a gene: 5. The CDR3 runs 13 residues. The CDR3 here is CASTGTGKYEQYF. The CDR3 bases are TGTGCCAGCACCGGGACAGGGAAATACGAGCAGTACTTC.

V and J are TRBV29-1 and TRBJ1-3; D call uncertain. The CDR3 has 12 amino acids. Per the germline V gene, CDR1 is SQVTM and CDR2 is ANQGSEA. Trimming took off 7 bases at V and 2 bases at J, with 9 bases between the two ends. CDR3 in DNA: TGCAGCGCAAACACGGCTGGAAACACCATATATTTT. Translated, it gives CSANTAGNTIYF.

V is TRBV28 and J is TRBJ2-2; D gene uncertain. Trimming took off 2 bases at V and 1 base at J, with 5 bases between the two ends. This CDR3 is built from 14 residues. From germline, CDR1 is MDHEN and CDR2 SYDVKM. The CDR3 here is CASSLTGNTGELFF. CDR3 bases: TGTGCCAGCAGTTTAACCGGGAACACCGGGGAGCTGTTTTTT.

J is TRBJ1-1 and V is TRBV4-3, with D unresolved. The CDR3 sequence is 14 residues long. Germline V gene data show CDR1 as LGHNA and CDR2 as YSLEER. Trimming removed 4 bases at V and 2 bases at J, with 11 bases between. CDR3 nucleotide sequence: TGCGCCAGCAGCCCCGACACCTATAACACTGAAGCTTTCTTT. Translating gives CASSPDTYNTEAFF.

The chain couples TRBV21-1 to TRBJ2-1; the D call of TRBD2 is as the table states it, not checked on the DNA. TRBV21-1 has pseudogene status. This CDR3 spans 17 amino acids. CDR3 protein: CASSKGLPREEDNEQFF. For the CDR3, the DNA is TGTGCCAGCAGCAAAGGACTACCCCGGGAAGAGGACAATGAGCAGTTCTTC.

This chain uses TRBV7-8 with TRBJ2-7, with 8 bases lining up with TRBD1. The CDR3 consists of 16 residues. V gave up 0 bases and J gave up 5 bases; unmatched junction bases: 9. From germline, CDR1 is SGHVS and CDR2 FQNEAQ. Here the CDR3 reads CASSLARQGTFHEQYF. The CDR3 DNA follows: TGTGCCAGCAGCTTAGCTCGACAGGGGACTTTTCACGAGCAGTACTTC. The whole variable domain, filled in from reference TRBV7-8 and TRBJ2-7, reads GAGVSQSPRYKVAKRGQDVALRCDPISGHVSLFWYQQALGQGPEFLTYFQNEAQLDKSGLPSDRFFAERPEGSVSTLKIQRTQQEDSAVYLCASSLARQGTFHEQYFGPGTRLTVT.

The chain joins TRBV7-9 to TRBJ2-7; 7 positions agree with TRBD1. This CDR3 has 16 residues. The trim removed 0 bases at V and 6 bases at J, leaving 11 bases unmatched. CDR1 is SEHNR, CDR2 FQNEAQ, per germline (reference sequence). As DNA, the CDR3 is TGTGCCAGCAGCTTAGCGGGACAGATCCTGGTGGGCGAGCAGTACTTC. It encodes CASSLAGQILVGEQYF.

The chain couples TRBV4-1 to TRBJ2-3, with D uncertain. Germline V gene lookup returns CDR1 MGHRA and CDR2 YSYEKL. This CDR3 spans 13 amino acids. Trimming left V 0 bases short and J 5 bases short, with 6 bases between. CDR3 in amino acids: CASSQEGIDTQYF. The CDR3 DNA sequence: TGCGCCAGCAGCCAAGAAGGGATAGATACGCAGTATTTT.

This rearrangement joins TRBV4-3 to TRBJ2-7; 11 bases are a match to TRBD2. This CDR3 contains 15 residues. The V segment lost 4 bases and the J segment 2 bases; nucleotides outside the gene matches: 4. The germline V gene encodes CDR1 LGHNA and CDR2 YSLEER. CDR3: CASSPGTSGAYEQYF. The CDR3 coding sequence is TGCGCCAGCAGCCCTGGGACTAGCGGCGCCTACGAGCAGTACTTC.

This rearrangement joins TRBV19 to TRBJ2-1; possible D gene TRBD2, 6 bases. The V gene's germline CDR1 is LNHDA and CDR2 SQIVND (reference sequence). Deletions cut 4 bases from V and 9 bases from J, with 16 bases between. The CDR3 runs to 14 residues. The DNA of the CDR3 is TGTGCCAGTAGTACCGGGGCGGTGCGGGGTGAGCAGTTCTTC. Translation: CASSTGAVRGEQFF. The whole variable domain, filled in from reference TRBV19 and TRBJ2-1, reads DGGITQSPKYLFRKEGQNVTLSCEQNLNHDAMYWYRQDPGQGLRLIYYSQIVNDFQKGDIAEGYSVSREKKESFPLTVTSAQKNPTAFYLCASSTGAVRGEQFFGPGTRLTVL.

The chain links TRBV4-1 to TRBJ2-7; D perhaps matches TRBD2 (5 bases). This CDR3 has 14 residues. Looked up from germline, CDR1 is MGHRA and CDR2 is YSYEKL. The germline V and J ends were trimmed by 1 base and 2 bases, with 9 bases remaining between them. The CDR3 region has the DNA TGCGCCAGCAGCCAAGGACTATGGGCCTACGAGCAGTACTTC. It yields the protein CASSQGLWAYEQYF.

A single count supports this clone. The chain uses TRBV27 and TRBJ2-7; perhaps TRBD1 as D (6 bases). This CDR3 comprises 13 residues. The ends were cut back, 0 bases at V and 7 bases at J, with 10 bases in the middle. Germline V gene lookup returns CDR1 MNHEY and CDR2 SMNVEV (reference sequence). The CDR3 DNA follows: TGTGCCAGCAGTTTATCTGGGGGCAAGGAGCAGTACTTC. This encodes CASSLSGGKEQYF.

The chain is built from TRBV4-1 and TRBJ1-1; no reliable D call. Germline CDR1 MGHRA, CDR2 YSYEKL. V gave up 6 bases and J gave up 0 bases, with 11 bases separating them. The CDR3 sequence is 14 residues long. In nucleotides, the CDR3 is TGCGCCAGCAGTTATGGGGATATGAACACTGAAGCTTTCTTT. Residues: CASSYGDMNTEAFF.

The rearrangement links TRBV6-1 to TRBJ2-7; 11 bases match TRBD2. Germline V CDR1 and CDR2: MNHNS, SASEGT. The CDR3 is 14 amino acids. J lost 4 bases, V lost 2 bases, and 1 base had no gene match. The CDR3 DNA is TGTGCCAGCAGTGAAACTAGCGGGAGATACGAGCAGTACTTC. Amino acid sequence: CASSETSGRYEQYF.

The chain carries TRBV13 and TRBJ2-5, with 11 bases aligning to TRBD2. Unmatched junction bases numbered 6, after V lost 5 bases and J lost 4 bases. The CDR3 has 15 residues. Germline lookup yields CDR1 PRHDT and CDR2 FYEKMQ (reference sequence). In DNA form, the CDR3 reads TGTGCCAGCAGCATCGGGACTAGCGGTACAGAGACCCAGTACTTC. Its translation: CASSIGTSGTETQYF. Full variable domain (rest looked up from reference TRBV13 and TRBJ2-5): AAGVIQSPRHLIKEKRETATLKCYPIPRHDTVYWYQQGPGQDPQFLISFYEKMQSDKGSIPDRFSAQQFSDYHSELNMSSLELGDSALYFCASSIGTSGTETQYFGPGTRLLVL.

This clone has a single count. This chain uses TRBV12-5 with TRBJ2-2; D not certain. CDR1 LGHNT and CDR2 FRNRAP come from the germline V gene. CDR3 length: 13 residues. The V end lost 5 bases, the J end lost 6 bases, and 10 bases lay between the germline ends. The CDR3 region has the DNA TGTGCTAGTGGTACTGATGAAGCCGGGGAGCTGTTTTTT. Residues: CASGTDEAGELFF.

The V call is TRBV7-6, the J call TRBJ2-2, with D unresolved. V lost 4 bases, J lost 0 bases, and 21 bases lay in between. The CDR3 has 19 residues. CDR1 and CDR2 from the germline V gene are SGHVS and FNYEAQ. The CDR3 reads CASSYYLEYGPPNTGELFF. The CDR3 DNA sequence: TGTGCCAGCAGCTACTACCTGGAGTACGGACCGCCGAACACCGGGGAGCTGTTTTTT.

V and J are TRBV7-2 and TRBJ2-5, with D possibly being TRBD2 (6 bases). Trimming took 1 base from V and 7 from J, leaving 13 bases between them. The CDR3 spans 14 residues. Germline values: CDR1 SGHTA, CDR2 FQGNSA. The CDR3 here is CASSLVVEGGTQYF. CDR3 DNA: TGTGCCAGCAGCTTAGTTGTGGAGGGAGGGACCCAGTACTTC. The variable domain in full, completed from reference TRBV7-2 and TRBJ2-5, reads GAGVSQSPSNKVTEKGKDVELRCDPISGHTALYWYRQSLGQGLEFLIYFQGNSAPDKSGLPSDRFSAERTGGSVSTLTIQRTQQEDSAVYLCASSLVVEGGTQYFGPGTRLLVL.

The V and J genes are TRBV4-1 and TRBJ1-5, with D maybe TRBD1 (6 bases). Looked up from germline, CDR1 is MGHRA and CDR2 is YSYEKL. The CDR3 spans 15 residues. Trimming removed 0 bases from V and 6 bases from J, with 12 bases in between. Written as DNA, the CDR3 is TGCGCCAGCAGCCAAGAGACAGGAACTGGTCAGCCCCAGCATTTT. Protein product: CASSQETGTGQPQHF.

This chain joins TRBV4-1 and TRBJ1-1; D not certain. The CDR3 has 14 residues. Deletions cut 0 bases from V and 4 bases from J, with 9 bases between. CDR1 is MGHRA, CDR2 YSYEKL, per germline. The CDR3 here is CASSQERIPTEAFF. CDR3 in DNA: TGCGCCAGCAGCCAAGAAAGGATTCCCACTGAAGCTTTCTTT.